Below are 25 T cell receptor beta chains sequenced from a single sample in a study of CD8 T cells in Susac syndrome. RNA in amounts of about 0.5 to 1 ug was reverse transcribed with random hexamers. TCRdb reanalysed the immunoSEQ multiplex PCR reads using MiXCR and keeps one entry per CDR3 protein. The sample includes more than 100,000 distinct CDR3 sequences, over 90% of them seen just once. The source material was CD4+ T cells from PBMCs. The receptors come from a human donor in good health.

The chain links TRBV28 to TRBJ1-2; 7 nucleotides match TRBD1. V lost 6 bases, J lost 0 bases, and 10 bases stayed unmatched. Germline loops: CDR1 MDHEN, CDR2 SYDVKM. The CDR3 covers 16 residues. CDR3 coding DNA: TGTGCCAGCAGACCGGGGGGGACAGCCCCTAACTATGGCTACACCTTC. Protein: CASRPGGTAPNYGYTF.

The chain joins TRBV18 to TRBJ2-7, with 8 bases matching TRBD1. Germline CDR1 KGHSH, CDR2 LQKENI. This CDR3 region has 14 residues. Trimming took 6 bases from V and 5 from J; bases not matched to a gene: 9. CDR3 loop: CASSPSQGAHEQYF. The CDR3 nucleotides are TGTGCCAGCTCCCCTAGTCAGGGGGCCCACGAGCAGTACTTC.

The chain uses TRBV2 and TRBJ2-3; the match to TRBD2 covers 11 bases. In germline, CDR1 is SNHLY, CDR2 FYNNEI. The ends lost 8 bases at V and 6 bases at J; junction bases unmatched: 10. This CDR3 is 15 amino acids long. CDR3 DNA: TGTGCCAGCGGACCTACTAGCGGGAGATCGGATACGCAGTATTTT. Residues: CASGPTSGRSDTQYF.

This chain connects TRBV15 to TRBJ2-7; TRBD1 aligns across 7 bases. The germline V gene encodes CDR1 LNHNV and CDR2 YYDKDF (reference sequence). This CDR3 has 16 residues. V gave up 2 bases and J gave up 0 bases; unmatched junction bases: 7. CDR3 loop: CATSRTTGPSSYEQYF. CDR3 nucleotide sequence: TGTGCCACCAGCAGAACGACAGGGCCGAGCTCCTACGAGCAGTACTTC.

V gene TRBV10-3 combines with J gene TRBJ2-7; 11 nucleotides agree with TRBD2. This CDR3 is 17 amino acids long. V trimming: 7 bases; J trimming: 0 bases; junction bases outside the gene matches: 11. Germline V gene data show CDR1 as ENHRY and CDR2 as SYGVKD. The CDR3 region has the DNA TGTGCCATCATGGCTAGCGGGAGGCCGCCGACCTCCTACGAGCAGTACTTC. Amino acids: CAIMASGRPPTSYEQYF.

CDR3 sequence (DNA): TGTGCCAGCAGTTTCTTGACTAGCACAGATACGCAGTATTTT. Its protein is CASSFLTSTDTQYF. V is TRBV27 and J is TRBJ2-3; D gene unclear. The ends were cut back, 3 bases at V and 0 bases at J, with 7 bases in the middle. The CDR3 loop spans 14 amino acids. The germline gives CDR1 MNHEY, CDR2 SMNVEV (reference sequence).

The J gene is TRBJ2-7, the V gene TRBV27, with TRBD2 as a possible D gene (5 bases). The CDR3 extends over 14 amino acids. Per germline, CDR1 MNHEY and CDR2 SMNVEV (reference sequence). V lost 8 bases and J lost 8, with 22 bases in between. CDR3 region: CASRRGGPAGQQYF. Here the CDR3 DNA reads TGTGCCAGCCGGAGAGGAGGACCCGCCGGGCAGCAGTACTTC.

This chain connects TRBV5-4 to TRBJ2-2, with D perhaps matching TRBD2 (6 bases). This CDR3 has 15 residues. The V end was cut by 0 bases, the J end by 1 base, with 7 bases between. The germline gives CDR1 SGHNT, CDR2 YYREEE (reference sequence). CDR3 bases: TGTGCCAGCAGCTTGGCCGGGGGGAACACCGGGGAGCTGTTTTTT. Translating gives CASSLAGGNTGELFF. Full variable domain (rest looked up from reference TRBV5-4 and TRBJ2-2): ETGVTQSPTHLIKTRGQQVTLRCSSQSGHNTVSWYQQALGQGPQFIFQYYREEENGRGNFPPRFSGLQFPNYSSELNVNALELDDSALYLCASSLAGGNTGELFFGEGSRLTVL.

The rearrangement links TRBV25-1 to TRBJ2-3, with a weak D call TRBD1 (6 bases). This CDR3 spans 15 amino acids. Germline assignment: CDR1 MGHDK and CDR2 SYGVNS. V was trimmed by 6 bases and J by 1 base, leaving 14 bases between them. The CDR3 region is CASSFRGSGTDTQYF. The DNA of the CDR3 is TGTGCCAGCAGCTTTAGGGGGTCTGGCACAGATACGCAGTATTTT.

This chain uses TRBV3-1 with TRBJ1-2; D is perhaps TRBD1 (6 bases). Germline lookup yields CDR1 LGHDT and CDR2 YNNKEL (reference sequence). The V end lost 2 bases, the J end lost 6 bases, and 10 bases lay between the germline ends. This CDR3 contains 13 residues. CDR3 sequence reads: CASSQRQGHGYTF. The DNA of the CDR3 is TGTGCCAGCAGCCAAAGGCAGGGGCATGGCTACACCTTC. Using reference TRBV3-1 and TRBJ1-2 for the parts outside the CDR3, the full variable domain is DTAVSQTPKYLVTQMGNDKSIKCEQNLGHDTMYWYKQDSKKFLKIMFSYNNKELIINETVPNRFSPKSPDKAHLNLHINSLELGDSAVYFCASSQRQGHGYTFGSGTRLTVV.

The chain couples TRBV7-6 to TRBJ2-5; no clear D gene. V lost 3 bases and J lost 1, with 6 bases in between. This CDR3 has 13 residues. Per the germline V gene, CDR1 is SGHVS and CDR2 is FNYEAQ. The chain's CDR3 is CASSFTTQETQYF. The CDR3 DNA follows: TGTGCCAGCAGCTTTACTACCCAAGAGACCCAGTACTTC.

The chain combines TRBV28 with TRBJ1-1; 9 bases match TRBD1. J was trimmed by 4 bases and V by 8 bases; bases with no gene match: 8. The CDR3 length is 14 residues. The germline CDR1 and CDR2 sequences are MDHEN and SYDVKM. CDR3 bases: TGTGCCAGCTCATTACAGGGGGCGACCACTGAAGCTTTCTTT. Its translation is CASSLQGATTEAFF.

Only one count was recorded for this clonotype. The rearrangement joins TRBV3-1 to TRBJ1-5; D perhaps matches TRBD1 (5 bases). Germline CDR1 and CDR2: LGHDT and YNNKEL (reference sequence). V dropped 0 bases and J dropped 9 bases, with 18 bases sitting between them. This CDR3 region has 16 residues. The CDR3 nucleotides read TGTGCCAGCAGCCAAGATCTTGTGGGAAGCGGGGGGCCCCAGCATTTT. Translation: CASSQDLVGSGGPQHF. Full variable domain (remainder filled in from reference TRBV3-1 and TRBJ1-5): DTAVSQTPKYLVTQMGNDKSIKCEQNLGHDTMYWYKQDSKKFLKIMFSYNNKELIINETVPNRFSPKSPDKAHLNLHINSLELGDSAVYFCASSQDLVGSGGPQHFGDGTRLSIL.

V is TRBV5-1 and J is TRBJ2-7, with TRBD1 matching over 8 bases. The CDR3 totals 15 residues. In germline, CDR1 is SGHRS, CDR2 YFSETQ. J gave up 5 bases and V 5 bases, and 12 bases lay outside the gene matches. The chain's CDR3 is CASSYGQGVPNEQYF. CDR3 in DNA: TGCGCCAGCAGTTACGGACAGGGAGTCCCTAACGAGCAGTACTTC.

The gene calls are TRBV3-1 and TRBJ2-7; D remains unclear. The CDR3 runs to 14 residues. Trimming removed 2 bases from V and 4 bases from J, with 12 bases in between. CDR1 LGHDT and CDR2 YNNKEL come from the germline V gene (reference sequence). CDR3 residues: CASSQSTETYEQYF. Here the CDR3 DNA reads TGTGCCAGCAGCCAATCAACGGAGACTTACGAGCAGTACTTC.

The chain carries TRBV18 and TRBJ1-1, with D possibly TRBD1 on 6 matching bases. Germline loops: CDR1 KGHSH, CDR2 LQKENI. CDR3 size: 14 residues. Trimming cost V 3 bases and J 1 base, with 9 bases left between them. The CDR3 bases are TGTGCCAGCTCACCCGGACAGACGAACACTGAAGCTTTCTTT. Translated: CASSPGQTNTEAFF.

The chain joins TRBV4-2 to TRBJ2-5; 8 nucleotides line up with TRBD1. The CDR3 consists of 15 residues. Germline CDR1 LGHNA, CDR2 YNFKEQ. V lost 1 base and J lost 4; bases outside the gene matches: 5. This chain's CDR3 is CASSQATGGGETQYF. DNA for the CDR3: TGTGCCAGCAGCCAAGCTACAGGGGGTGGAGAGACCCAGTACTTC.

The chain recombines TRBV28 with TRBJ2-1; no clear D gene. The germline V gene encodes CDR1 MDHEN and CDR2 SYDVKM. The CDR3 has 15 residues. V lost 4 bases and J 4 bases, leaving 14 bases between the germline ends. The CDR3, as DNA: TGTGCCAGCAGTTCCTTCCGGACCGTATACAATGAGCAGTTCTTC. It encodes CASSSFRTVYNEQFF. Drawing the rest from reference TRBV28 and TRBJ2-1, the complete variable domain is DVKVTQSSRYLVKRTGEKVFLECVQDMDHENMFWYRQDPGLGLRLIYFSYDVKMKEKGDIPEGYSVSREKKERFSLILESASTNQTSMYLCASSSFRTVYNEQFFGPGTRLTVL.

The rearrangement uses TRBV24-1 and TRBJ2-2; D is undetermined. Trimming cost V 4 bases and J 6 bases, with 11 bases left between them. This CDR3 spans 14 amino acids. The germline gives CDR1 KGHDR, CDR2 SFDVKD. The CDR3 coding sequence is TGTGCCACCAGTGACAAGGTTTTTTCCGGGGAGCTGTTTTTT. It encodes CATSDKVFSGELFF.

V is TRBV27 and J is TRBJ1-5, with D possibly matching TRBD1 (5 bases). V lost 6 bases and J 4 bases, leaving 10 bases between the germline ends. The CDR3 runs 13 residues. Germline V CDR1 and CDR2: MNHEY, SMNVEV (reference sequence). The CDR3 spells CASRRQWNQPQHF. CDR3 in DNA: TGTGCCAGCAGAAGACAGTGGAATCAGCCCCAGCATTTT.

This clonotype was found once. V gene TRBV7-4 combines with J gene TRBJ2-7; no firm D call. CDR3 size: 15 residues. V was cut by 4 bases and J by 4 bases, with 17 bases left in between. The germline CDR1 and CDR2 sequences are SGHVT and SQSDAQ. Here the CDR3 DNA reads TGTGCCAGCAGCTCTAAACCCGGACGGATTTACGAGCAGTACTTC. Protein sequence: CASSSKPGRIYEQYF.

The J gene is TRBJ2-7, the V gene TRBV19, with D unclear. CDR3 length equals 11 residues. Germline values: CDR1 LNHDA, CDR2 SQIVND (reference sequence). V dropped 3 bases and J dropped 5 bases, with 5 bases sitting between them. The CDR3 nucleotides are TGTGCCAGTAGTATCGGAAACGAGCAGTACTTC. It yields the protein CASSIGNEQYF.

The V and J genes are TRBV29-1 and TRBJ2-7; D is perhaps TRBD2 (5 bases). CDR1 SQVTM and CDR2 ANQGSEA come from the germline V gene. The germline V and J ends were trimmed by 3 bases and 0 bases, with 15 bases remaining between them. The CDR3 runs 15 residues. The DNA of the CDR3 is TGCAGCGTTGAGGTACCGAACCGGGGCTCCTACGAGCAGTACTTC. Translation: CSVEVPNRGSYEQYF.

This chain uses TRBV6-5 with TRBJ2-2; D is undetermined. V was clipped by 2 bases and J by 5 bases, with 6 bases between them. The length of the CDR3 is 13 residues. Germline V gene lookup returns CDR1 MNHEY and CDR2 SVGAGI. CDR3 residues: CASSYRATGELFF. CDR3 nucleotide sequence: TGTGCCAGCAGTTACCGGGCAACCGGGGAGCTGTTTTTT.

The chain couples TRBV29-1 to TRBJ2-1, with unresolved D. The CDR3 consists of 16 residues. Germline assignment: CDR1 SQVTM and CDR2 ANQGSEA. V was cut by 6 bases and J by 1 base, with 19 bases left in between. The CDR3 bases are TGCAGCGTGGACCCTAACGAGGCGGAATCCTACAATGAGCAGTTCTTC. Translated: CSVDPNEAESYNEQFF.